Below, one T cell receptor (beta chain) is given with its context. The sample originates from a study of Ad26.COV2.S vaccination and SARS-CoV-2 variants. The treatment is: approximately 18 received Ad26.COV2.S at low or high dose, single or two shots; several received placebo; per-sample allocation not given. Day 63 following the first vaccine or placebo injection was when the samples were taken. Sequencing used immunoSEQ multiplex PCR; TCRdb keeps in-frame clones, though not all of them. The data contain hundreds of thousands of clones, 80% to 90% of them singletons. V was pared by 4 bases and J by 4 bases, with 11 bases of the junction left unmatched. CDR3 length equals 16 residues. From germline, CDR1 is MGHRA and CDR2 YSYEKL.

This material consisted of peripheral blood, taken in a trial of Ad26.COV2.S vaccine versus placebo. The clonotype originates from a person between 18 and 60 years old who received the Ad26.COV2.S COVID-19 vaccine or a placebo. J is TRBJ2-3 and V is TRBV4-1; 7 positions match TRBD2. In DNA, the CDR3 is TGCGCCAGCAGCCGTGGACGGGGGGACGGCCCAGATACGCAGTATTTT. It is translated as CASSRGRGDGPDTQYF.